This T cell receptor beta chain was obtained from a study of blood T cell repertoires in COVID-19. Study-wide context: PBMCs, B-cell-depleted T cells, or T cells provided the cDNA or gDNA that made up the material.

Profiled with immunoSEQ multiplex PCR; TCRdb holds only in-frame clones, not every one. The repertoire includes about 190,000 clones, roughly 84% of them detected once, and 2.5% to 3.5% sits in the top ten. CDR3 length: 12 residues. From germline, CDR1 is MNHEY and CDR2 SVGAGI. Trimming left V 6 bases short and J 4 bases short, with 10 bases between. Participants had their cohort set by participant-reported clinical history. The TCR sequence derives from a woman aged 30 to 39 who had recovered from COVID-19. The rearrangement uses TRBV6-5 and TRBJ2-7; weak D call: TRBD2 (6 bases). The sample was PBMCs or T cells enriched from blood (not recorded which). DNA for the CDR3: TGTGCCAGCAGCCTGGAGGGTTACGAGCAGTACTTC. Translating gives CASSLEGYEQYF.